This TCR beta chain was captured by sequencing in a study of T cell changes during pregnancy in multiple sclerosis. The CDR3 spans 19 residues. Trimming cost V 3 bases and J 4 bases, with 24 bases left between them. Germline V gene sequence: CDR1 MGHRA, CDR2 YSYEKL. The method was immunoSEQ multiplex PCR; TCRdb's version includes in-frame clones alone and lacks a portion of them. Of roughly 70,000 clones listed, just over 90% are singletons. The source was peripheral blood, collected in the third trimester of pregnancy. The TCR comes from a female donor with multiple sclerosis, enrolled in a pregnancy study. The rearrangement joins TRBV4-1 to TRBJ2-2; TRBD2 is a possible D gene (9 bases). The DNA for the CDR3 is TGCGCCAGCAGCCAGGCAAGACAGGGGACTAGCACCCCCACCGGGGAGCTGTTTTTT. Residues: CASSQARQGTSTPTGELFF.